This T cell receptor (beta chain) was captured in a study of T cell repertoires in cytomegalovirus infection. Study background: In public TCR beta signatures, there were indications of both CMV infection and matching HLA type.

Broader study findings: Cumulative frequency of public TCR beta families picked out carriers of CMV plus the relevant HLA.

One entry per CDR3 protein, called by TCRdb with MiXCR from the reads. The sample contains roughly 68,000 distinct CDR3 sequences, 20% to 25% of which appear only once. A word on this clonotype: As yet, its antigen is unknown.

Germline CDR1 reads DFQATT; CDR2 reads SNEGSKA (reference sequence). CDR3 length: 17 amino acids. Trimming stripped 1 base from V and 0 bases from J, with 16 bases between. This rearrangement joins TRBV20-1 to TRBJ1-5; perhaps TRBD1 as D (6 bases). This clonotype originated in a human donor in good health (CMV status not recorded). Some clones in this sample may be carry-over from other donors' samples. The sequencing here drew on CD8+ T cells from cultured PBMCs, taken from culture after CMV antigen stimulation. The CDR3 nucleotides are TGCAGTGCTAGAGTCCCAACTCCGGACAGTAGCAATCAGCCCCAGCATTTT. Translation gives CSARVPTPDSSNQPQHF.